This TCR beta chain emerged from a study of blood T cell repertoires in COVID-19. The wider study: Some COVID-19 samples were acute and others convalescent; all came from the United States, Italy and Spain. T cells, B-cell-depleted T cells, or PBMCs supplied cDNA or gDNA.

As handled by the study authors: Reference gene primer amplification gave estimated nucleated cell counts. Only in-frame clones appear in the TCRdb table, and some are missing; sequencing was by immunoSEQ multiplex PCR. V and J calls plus clone size are reproduced from that table; the DNA served to infer D and trimming. The profile covers about 350,000 clones, with roughly 87% appearing a single time and over 3.5% taken by the ten largest. V was trimmed by 4 bases and J by 6 bases, leaving 14 bases between them. CDR1 is SGHTS and CDR2 is YDEGEE in the germline V gene. The CDR3 consists of 14 residues.

This clonotype was obtained from a woman in her fifties or sixties with COVID-19, enrolled during active disease. Sequencing was done on a sample of peripheral blood. This sequence joins TRBV5-8 and TRBJ1-5, with TRBD1 as a possible D gene (5 bases). CDR3 in amino acids: CASSPPGYTQPQHF. The CDR3 nucleotides are TGTGCCAGCAGCCCCCCAGGGTACACTCAGCCCCAGCATTTT.